This paragraph reports one TCR beta chain. No antigen is known for it. This sample stems from a study of cytomegalovirus exposure and HLA in healthy donors. The PCR made use of 60 Vbeta and 13 Jbeta primers. In the original workflow: Approximately 87 million unique TCR beta chains, 9.5 million to 14 million shared, were counted in a later analysis. Method: immunoSEQ multiplex PCR; TCRdb's copy keeps in-frame clones and lacks some. D and trimming were read from the DNA, whereas the V and J calls and clone size are those reported in that table. The profile shows some 170,000 clones, more than 80% of them singletons. The study, taken as a whole, reports: Fewer N-insertions than the approximately 700-donor mean were reportedly shown by an Asian-associated ancestry cluster in a later analysis. Earlier analysis looked at TCR beta V segments, and most were productive about 87% or about 30% of the time. In vitro assays verified that a few CMV-associated chains recognized CMV antigens specifically.

The receptor's source is a woman between 18 and 30 years old in good health and CMV-seropositive. The sequencing sample was made of PBMCs.

CDR3: CASSLATDEQYF. In nucleotides, the CDR3 is TGTGCCAGCAGCTTGGCGACAGACGAGCAGTACTTC. This chain joins TRBV5-6 and TRBJ2-5; possible D gene TRBD1, 5 bases. The J call could be wrong; TRBJ2-7 is a better fit for the DNA end. The CDR3 length is 12 residues. Per the germline V gene, CDR1 is SGHDT and CDR2 is YYEEEE.